This TCR beta chain was captured in a study of cytomegalovirus exposure and HLA in healthy donors. The PCR had 60 Vbeta and 13 Jbeta primers. The table came from immunoSEQ multiplex PCR; TCRdb's copy has only in-frame clones and leaves some out. The sample has about 190,000 clones; roughly 79% are singletons. This clone showed up just a few times. The sample comprised PBMCs. This TCR derives from a woman between 18 and 30 years old in good health and CMV-seronegative.

The CDR3, as DNA: TGTGCCAGTAGTGGGAGCACCGGGGAGCTGTTTTTT. Its translation is CASSGSTGELFF. The genes are TRBV19 and TRBJ2-2, with a weak D call TRBD2 (5 bases). The germline V gene encodes CDR1 LNHDA and CDR2 SQIVND (reference sequence). The germline V and J ends were trimmed by 5 bases and 4 bases, with 5 bases remaining between them. The CDR3 length is 12 residues.